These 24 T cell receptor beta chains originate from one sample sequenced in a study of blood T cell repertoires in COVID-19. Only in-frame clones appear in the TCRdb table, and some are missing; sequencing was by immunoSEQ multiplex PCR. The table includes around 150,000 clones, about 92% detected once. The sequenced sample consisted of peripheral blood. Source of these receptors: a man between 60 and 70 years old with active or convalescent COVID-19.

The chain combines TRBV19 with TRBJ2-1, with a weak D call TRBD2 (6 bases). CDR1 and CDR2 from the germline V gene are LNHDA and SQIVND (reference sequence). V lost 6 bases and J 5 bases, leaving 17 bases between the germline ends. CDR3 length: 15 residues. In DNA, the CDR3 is TGTGCCAGTAGGCCGATCCGGGACTTCGACAATGAGCAGTTCTTC. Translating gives CASRPIRDFDNEQFF.

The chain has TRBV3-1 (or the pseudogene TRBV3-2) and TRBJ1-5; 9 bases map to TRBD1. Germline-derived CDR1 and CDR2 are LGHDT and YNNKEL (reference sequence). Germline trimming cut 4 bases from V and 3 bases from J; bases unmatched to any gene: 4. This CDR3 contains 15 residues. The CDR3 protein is CASSPGTGFNQPQHF. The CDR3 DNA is TGTGCCAGCAGCCCCGGGACAGGGTTCAATCAGCCCCAGCATTTT.

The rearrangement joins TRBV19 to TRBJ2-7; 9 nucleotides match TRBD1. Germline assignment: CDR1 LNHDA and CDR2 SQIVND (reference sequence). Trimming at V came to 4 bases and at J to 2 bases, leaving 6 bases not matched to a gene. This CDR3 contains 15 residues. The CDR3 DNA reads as TGTGCCAGTAGTAGATTCCGGGACAGGGCCTACGAGCAGTACTTC. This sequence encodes CASSRFRDRAYEQYF.

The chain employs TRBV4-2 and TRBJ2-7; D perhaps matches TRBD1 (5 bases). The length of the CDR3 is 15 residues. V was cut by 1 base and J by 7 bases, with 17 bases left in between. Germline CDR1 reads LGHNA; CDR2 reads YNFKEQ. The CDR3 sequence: CASSQAFRQSTEQYF. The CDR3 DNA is TGTGCCAGCAGCCAAGCTTTTAGACAGAGCACGGAGCAGTACTTC.

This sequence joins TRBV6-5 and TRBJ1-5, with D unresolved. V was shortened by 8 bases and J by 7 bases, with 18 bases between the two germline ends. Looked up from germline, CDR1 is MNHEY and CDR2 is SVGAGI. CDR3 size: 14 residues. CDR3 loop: CASFSGEAGQPQHF. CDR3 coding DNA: TGTGCCAGCTTCTCCGGGGAGGCGGGACAGCCCCAGCATTTT.

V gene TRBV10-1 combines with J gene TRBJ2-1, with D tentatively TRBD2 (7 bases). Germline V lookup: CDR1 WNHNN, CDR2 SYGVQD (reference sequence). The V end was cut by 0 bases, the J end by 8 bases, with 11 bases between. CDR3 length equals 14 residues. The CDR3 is CASSESTGGHEQFF. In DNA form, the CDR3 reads TGCGCCAGCAGTGAGTCGACGGGGGGCCATGAGCAGTTCTTC.

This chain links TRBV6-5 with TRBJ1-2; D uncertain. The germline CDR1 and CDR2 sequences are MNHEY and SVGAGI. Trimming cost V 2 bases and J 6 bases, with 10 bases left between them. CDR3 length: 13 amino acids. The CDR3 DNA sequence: TGTGCCAGCAGTTACGCAGGTTCCCATGGCTACACCTTC. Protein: CASSYAGSHGYTF.

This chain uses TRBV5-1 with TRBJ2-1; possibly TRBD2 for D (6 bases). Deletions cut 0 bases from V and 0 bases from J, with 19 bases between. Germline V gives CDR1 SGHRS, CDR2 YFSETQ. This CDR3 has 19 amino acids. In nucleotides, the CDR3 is TGCGCCAGCAGCTTGGCCGGGAGATCCGGTGTAATCTCCTACAATGAGCAGTTCTTC. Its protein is CASSLAGRSGVISYNEQFF.

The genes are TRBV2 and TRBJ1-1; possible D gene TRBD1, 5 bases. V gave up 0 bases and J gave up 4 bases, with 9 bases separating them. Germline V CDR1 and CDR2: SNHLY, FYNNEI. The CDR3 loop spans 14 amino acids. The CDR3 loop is CASSEAPGVTEAFF. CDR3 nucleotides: TGTGCCAGCAGTGAAGCGCCGGGGGTCACTGAAGCTTTCTTT.

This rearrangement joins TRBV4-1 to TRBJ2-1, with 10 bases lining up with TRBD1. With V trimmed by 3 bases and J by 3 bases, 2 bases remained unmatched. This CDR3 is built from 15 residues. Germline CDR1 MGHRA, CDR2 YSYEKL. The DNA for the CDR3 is TGCGCCAGCAGCCAGACAGGGGGCTACTACAATGAGCAGTTCTTC. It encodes CASSQTGGYYNEQFF.

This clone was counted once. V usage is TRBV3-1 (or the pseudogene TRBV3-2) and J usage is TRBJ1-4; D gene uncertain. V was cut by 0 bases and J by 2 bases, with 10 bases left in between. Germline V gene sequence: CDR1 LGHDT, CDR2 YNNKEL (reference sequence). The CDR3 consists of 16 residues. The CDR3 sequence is CASSQDRGFTNEKLFF. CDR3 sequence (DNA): TGTGCCAGCAGCCAAGATCGAGGGTTCACTAATGAAAAACTGTTTTTT.

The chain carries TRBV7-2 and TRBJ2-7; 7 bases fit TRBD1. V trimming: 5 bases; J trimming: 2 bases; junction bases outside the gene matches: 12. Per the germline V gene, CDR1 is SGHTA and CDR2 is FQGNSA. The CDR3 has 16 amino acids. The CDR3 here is CASSLDRELLAYEQYF. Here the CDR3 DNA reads TGTGCCAGCAGCCTCGACAGGGAGTTATTGGCCTACGAGCAGTACTTC.

DNA of the CDR3: TGTGCCAGCAGTCCCAGGGTGGGCAATTCACCCCTCCACTTT. This gives the protein CASSPRVGNSPLHF. The chain carries TRBV11-1 and TRBJ1-6; weak D call: TRBD1 (5 bases). CDR3 length: 14 amino acids. Trimming removed 6 bases from V and 7 bases from J, with 13 bases in between. Germline values: CDR1 SGHAT, CDR2 FQDESV (reference sequence).

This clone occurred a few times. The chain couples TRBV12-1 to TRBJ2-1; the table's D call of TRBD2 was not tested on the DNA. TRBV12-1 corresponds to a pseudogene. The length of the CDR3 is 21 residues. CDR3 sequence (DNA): TGTGCCAGCAGCCTATCCCTCCAACTGCTGGAGCGGGGGAGCTCCTACAATGAGCAGTTCTTC. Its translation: CASSLSLQLLERGSSYNEQFF.

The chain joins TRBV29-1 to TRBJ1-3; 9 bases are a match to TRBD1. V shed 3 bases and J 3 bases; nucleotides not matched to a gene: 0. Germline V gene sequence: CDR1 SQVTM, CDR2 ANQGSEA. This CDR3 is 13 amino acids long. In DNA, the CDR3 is TGCAGCGTTGAGACAGGGGGTGGAAACACCATATATTTT. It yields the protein CSVETGGGNTIYF.

CDR3 DNA: TGTGCCAGCAGTTTGAAGACAGGGAGGTCATCCGAGCAGTACTTC. Protein sequence: CASSLKTGRSSEQYF. The genes are TRBV6-5 and TRBJ2-7, with D perhaps matching TRBD1 (7 bases). V was trimmed by 4 bases and J by 6 bases, leaving 19 bases between them. Germline V gene data show CDR1 as MNHEY and CDR2 as SVGAGI. There are 15 residues in the CDR3.

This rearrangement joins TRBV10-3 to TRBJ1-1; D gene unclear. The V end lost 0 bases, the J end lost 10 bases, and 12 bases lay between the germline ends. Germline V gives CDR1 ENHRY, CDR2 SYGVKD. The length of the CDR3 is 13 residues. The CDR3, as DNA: TGTGCCATCAGTGAGTCCTCCGCCCCCGGAGCTTTCTTT. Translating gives CAISESSAPGAFF.

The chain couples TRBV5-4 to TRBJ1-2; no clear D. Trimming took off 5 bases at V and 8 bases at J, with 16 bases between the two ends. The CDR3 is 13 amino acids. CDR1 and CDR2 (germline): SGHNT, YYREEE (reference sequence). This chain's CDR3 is CASRPPIPGGYTF. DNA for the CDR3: TGTGCCAGCAGACCTCCCATACCAGGAGGCTACACCTTC.

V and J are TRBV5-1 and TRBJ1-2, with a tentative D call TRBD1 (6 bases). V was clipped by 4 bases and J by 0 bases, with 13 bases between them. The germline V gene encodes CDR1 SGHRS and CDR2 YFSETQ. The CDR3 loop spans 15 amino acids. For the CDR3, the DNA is TGCGCCAGCAGCCCCAGAGGACAGACTAACTATGGCTACACCTTC. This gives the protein CASSPRGQTNYGYTF.

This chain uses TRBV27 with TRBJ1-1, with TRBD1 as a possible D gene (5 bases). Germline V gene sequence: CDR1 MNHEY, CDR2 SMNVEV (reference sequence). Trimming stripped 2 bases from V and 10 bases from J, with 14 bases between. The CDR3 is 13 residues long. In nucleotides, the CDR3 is TGTGCCAGCAGTTTAGACAGTCGGAGAGGAGCTTTCTTT. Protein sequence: CASSLDSRRGAFF.

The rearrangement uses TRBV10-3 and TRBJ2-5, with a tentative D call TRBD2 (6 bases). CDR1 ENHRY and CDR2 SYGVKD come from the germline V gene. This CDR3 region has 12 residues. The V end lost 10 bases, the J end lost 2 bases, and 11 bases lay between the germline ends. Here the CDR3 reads CATGGEQETQYF. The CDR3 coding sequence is TGTGCCACCGGAGGGGAACAAGAGACCCAGTACTTC.

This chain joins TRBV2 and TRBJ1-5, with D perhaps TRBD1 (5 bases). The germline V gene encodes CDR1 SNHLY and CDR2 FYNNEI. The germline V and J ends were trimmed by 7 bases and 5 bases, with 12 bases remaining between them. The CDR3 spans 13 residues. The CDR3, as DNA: TGTGCCAGCATGGCGACAGCTGATCAGCCCCAGCATTTT. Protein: CASMATADQPQHF.

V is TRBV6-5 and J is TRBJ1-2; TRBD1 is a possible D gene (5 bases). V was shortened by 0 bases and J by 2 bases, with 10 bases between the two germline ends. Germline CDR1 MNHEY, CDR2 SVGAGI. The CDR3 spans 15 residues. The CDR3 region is CASSYSPTVNYGYTF. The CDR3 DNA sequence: TGTGCCAGCAGTTACTCTCCGACAGTGAACTATGGCTACACCTTC.

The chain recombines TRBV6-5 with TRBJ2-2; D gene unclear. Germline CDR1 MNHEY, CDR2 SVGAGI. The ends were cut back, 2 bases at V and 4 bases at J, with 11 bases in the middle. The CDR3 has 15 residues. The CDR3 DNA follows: TGTGCCAGCAGTTACCCCCTTGAGGCCACCGGGGAGCTGTTTTTT. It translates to CASSYPLEATGELFF.